This TCR beta chain is from a study of long-term antiretroviral therapy in people with HIV. Whole-study context: Of all samples, the earliest predate the 2015 immediate-ART recommendation by about a decade. General study results and limits: Transplant donor controls retained higher diversity, though diversity increased after ART.

Germline loops: CDR1 MNHEY, CDR2 SVGAGI. This CDR3 comprises 13 residues. Deletions cut 8 bases from V and 3 bases from J, with 13 bases between. With respect to this clone: Its antigen is not known.

Run at survey level, the immunoSEQ assay was version v3.0. Clones were sequenced by immunoSEQ multiplex PCR, and TCRdb holds only the in-frame ones, with some missing. The sample includes 23,000 or so clones, about nine tenths of them seen just once. This clonotype originated in a young man with HIV. The chain employs TRBV6-5 and TRBJ1-1; tentative D call: TRBD1 (5 bases). Source: unsorted PBMCs, taken 0.2 years before starting antiretroviral therapy. CDR3 sequence reads: CASARGAHTEAFF. In DNA, the CDR3 is TGTGCCAGCGCCCGCGGGGCGCACACTGAAGCTTTCTTT.